Below are 16 T cell receptor beta chains sequenced from a single sample in a study of control samples from healthy donors and cancer patients. Only in-frame clones appear in the TCRdb table, and some are missing; sequencing was by immunoSEQ multiplex PCR. The sample records some 130,000 clones, approximately 92% being singletons. The source material was blood. Source of these receptors: a woman between 45 and 65 years old in good health.

The chain recombines TRBV5-1 with TRBJ1-1; 8 bases line up with TRBD1. The V and J ends lost 4 bases and 4 bases, in that order; junction bases with no gene match: 12. This CDR3 spans 16 amino acids. Germline CDR1 reads SGHRS; CDR2 reads YFSETQ. CDR3 DNA sequence: TGCGCCAGCAGCGATGGTCCAGGGGGCTCGGGCACTGAAGCTTTCTTT. Its protein is CASSDGPGGSGTEAFF. The whole variable domain, remainder taken from reference TRBV5-1 and TRBJ1-1, is KAGVTQTPRYLIKTRGQQVTLSCSPISGHRSVSWYQQTPGQGLQFLFEYFSETQRNKGNFPGRFSGRQFSNSRSEMNVSTLELGDSALYLCASSDGPGGSGTEAFFGQGTRLTVV.

The chain links TRBV30 to TRBJ1-1; a weak D match, TRBD1 (5 bases). Germline V lookup: CDR1 GTSNPN, CDR2 SVGIG (reference sequence). CDR3 size: 15 residues. V was shortened by 3 bases and J by 5 bases, with 19 bases between the two germline ends. CDR3 DNA: TGTGCCTGGAGCCCTTTTTTGGGGGGAGGTACTGAAGCTTTCTTT. Amino acid sequence: CAWSPFLGGGTEAFF. The full variable domain, with the rest looked up from reference TRBV30 and TRBJ1-1, is SQTIHQWPATLVQPVGSPLSLECTVEGTSNPNLYWYRQAAGRGLQLLFYSVGIGQISSEVPQNLSASRPQDRQFILSSKKLLLSDSGFYLCAWSPFLGGGTEAFFGQGTRLTVV.

This clone was found a few times. The rearrangement uses TRBV7-9 and TRBJ2-7, with 8 positions matching TRBD2. This CDR3 is built from 14 residues. The junction had 5 bases not matched to a gene; V was cut back by 5 bases and J by 2 bases. From germline, CDR1 is SEHNR and CDR2 FQNEAQ (reference sequence). The CDR3: CASSASGSTYEQYF. CDR3 bases: TGTGCCAGCAGCGCAAGCGGGAGTACCTACGAGCAGTACTTC.

The chain is built from TRBV5-1 and TRBJ1-1; no clear D gene. Trimming took 0 bases from V and 4 from J, leaving 10 bases between them. This CDR3 contains 14 residues. Germline CDR1 SGHRS, CDR2 YFSETQ. As DNA, the CDR3 is TGCGCCAGCAGCTTGGGGGCAGTCGCCACTGAAGCTTTCTTT. Translated, it gives CASSLGAVATEAFF.

This chain uses TRBV3-1 (or the pseudogene TRBV3-2) with TRBJ2-7; D is ambiguous. The CDR3 is 13 residues long. V lost 2 bases and J lost 7, with 12 bases in between. CDR1 is LGHDT, CDR2 YNNKEL, per germline (reference sequence). The CDR3 DNA reads as TGTGCCAGCAGCCAAAAGGGTGCCGGGGAGCAGTACTTC. Amino acids: CASSQKGAGEQYF.

There are a few counts of this clone. This chain joins TRBV28 and TRBJ1-6, with D possibly being TRBD1 (6 bases). Germline V gives CDR1 MDHEN, CDR2 SYDVKM. Trimming took 3 bases from V and 7 from J, leaving 10 bases between them. This CDR3 spans 14 amino acids. The CDR3 region has the DNA TGTGCCAGCAGTTTCGGAGGGGGGAATTCACCCCTCCACTTT. The encoded protein is CASSFGGGNSPLHF.

The chain recombines TRBV6-1 with TRBJ1-3, with unresolved D. The V end was cut by 0 bases, the J end by 0 bases, with 12 bases between. The CDR3 has 17 residues. From germline, CDR1 is MNHNS and CDR2 SASEGT. The DNA of the CDR3 is TGTGCCAGCAGTGAAGCGTTGGCAGCCCGCTCTGGAAACACCATATATTTT. It is translated as CASSEALAARSGNTIYF.

The gene calls are TRBV24-1 and TRBJ1-2; D is uncertain. CDR1 and CDR2 from the germline V gene are KGHDR and SFDVKD. V gave up 6 bases and J gave up 0 bases, with 16 bases separating them. The CDR3 has 16 amino acids. In DNA, the CDR3 is TGTGCCACCAGTATCCCTCAAGGCACACCTAACTATGGCTACACCTTC. As protein: CATSIPQGTPNYGYTF.

The chain recombines TRBV27 with TRBJ2-1; 10 bases match TRBD2. The J segment lost 2 bases and the V segment lost 5 bases, leaving 6 bases of the junction unmatched. The CDR3 has 16 amino acids. The V gene's germline CDR1 is MNHEY and CDR2 SMNVEV (reference sequence). DNA for the CDR3: TGTGCCAGCAGTCTACTAGCGGGAACAGCCTACAATGAGCAGTTCTTC. Amino acids: CASSLLAGTAYNEQFF.

This chain connects TRBV5-5 to TRBJ2-1; 15 nucleotides match TRBD2. Germline loops: CDR1 SGHKS, CDR2 YYEKEE (reference sequence). This CDR3 has 19 amino acids. Losses at the gene ends were 5 bases for V and 0 bases for J; bases not matched to a gene: 9. CDR3 sequence reads: CASRMGLAGGRSSYNEQFF. CDR3 DNA sequence: TGTGCCAGCAGAATGGGACTAGCGGGAGGCCGAAGCTCCTACAATGAGCAGTTCTTC.

The J gene is TRBJ2-3, the V gene TRBV10-3; 7 bases map to TRBD1. The CDR3 runs to 14 residues. V shed 2 bases, J shed 4 bases, and the junction held 3 bases outside the gene matches. From germline, CDR1 is ENHRY and CDR2 SYGVKD. CDR3 sequence: CAISETQGPDTQYF. The CDR3 bases are TGTGCCATCAGTGAGACACAGGGGCCAGATACGCAGTATTTT.

Only one count was recorded for this clone. V and J are TRBV7-6 and TRBJ1-1, with TRBD1 as a possible D gene (5 bases). The length of the CDR3 is 13 residues. Per the germline V gene, CDR1 is SGHVS and CDR2 is FNYEAQ. V shed 8 bases and J shed 2 bases, with 12 bases lying between them. The CDR3, as DNA: TGTGCCAGCTCAATGGGACCTAACACTGAAGCTTTCTTT. Protein sequence: CASSMGPNTEAFF.

This chain connects TRBV10-2 to TRBJ1-1, with D hard to call. Trimming took 6 bases from V and 2 from J, leaving 16 bases between them. There are 15 residues in the CDR3. Germline V lookup: CDR1 WSHSY, CDR2 SAAADI. CDR3 sequence (DNA): TGCGCCAGCAGAACCTCCGCGATTCTCAACACTGAAGCTTTCTTT. This encodes CASRTSAILNTEAFF.

The V gene is TRBV7-8, the J gene TRBJ2-7; 9 bases are shared with TRBD2. The CDR3 spans 16 residues. With 5 bases clipped from V and 1 base from J, the junction kept 9 bases outside the gene matches. Germline V CDR1 and CDR2: SGHVS, FQNEAQ. The CDR3 sequence is CASSREAGLASYEQYF. The CDR3, as DNA: TGTGCCAGCAGCCGAGAGGCGGGACTAGCATCCTACGAGCAGTACTTC.

The rearrangement uses TRBV7-2 and TRBJ2-7; tentative D call: TRBD2 (7 bases). The CDR3 is made up of 14 amino acids. The V and J ends lost 10 bases and 5 bases respectively, with 21 bases between them. CDR1 SGHTA and CDR2 FQGNSA come from the germline V gene. The CDR3 nucleotides are TGTGCCATCCCGCGGCGGGGGCCCAGCGACGAGCAGTACTTC. This encodes CAIPRRGPSDEQYF. The variable domain in full, completed from reference TRBV7-2 and TRBJ2-7, reads GAGVSQSPSNKVTEKGKDVELRCDPISGHTALYWYRQSLGQGLEFLIYFQGNSAPDKSGLPSDRFSAERTGGSVSTLTIQRTQQEDSAVYLCAIPRRGPSDEQYFGPGTRLTVT.

The table lists this clone with a few counts. The J gene is TRBJ1-3, the V gene TRBV7-6; no clear D. Trimming took off 3 bases at V and 0 bases at J, with 6 bases between the two ends. This CDR3 contains 14 residues. Germline assignment: CDR1 SGHVS and CDR2 FNYEAQ. CDR3 coding DNA: TGTGCCAGCAGCTTCGGCGTCTCTGGAAACACCATATATTTT. This encodes CASSFGVSGNTIYF. The full variable domain, completed using reference TRBV7-6 and TRBJ1-3, is GAGVSQSPRYKVTKRGQDVALRCDPISGHVSLYWYRQALGQGPEFLTYFNYEAQQDKSGLPNDRFSAERPEGSISTLTIQRTEQRDSAMYRCASSFGVSGNTIYFGEGSWLTVV.